This T cell receptor beta chain originates from a study of shared clonotypes between healthy human individuals. The wider study: Per-donor plates numbered three CD4 naive, three CD4 memory, two CD8 naive and one CD8 memory.

Negatively enriched CD4+ T cells were divided by CD45RA into naive and memory. After removal of 6 bases from V and 0 bases from J, the junction contained 12 bases not matched to a gene. The germline gives CDR1 MNHEY, CDR2 SMNVEV (reference sequence). The CDR3 length is 17 residues. Using immunoSEQ multiplex PCR, the repertoire was profiled, and TCRdb retains in-frame clones only, with some absent. The data hold about 1.5 million clones, with around 97% observed a single time. The origin of this receptor is a man aged 30 to 39 in good health. Sequenced input: naive CD4+ T cells sorted from blood. The subset here: CD45RA+ positively selected. The chain is built from TRBV27 and TRBJ2-5, with TRBD1 matching over 8 bases. The CDR3 DNA follows: TGTGCCAGCAGCGCGTTCAGGGAGACAGGGGACCAAGAGACCCAGTACTTC. This gives the protein CASSAFRETGDQETQYF.